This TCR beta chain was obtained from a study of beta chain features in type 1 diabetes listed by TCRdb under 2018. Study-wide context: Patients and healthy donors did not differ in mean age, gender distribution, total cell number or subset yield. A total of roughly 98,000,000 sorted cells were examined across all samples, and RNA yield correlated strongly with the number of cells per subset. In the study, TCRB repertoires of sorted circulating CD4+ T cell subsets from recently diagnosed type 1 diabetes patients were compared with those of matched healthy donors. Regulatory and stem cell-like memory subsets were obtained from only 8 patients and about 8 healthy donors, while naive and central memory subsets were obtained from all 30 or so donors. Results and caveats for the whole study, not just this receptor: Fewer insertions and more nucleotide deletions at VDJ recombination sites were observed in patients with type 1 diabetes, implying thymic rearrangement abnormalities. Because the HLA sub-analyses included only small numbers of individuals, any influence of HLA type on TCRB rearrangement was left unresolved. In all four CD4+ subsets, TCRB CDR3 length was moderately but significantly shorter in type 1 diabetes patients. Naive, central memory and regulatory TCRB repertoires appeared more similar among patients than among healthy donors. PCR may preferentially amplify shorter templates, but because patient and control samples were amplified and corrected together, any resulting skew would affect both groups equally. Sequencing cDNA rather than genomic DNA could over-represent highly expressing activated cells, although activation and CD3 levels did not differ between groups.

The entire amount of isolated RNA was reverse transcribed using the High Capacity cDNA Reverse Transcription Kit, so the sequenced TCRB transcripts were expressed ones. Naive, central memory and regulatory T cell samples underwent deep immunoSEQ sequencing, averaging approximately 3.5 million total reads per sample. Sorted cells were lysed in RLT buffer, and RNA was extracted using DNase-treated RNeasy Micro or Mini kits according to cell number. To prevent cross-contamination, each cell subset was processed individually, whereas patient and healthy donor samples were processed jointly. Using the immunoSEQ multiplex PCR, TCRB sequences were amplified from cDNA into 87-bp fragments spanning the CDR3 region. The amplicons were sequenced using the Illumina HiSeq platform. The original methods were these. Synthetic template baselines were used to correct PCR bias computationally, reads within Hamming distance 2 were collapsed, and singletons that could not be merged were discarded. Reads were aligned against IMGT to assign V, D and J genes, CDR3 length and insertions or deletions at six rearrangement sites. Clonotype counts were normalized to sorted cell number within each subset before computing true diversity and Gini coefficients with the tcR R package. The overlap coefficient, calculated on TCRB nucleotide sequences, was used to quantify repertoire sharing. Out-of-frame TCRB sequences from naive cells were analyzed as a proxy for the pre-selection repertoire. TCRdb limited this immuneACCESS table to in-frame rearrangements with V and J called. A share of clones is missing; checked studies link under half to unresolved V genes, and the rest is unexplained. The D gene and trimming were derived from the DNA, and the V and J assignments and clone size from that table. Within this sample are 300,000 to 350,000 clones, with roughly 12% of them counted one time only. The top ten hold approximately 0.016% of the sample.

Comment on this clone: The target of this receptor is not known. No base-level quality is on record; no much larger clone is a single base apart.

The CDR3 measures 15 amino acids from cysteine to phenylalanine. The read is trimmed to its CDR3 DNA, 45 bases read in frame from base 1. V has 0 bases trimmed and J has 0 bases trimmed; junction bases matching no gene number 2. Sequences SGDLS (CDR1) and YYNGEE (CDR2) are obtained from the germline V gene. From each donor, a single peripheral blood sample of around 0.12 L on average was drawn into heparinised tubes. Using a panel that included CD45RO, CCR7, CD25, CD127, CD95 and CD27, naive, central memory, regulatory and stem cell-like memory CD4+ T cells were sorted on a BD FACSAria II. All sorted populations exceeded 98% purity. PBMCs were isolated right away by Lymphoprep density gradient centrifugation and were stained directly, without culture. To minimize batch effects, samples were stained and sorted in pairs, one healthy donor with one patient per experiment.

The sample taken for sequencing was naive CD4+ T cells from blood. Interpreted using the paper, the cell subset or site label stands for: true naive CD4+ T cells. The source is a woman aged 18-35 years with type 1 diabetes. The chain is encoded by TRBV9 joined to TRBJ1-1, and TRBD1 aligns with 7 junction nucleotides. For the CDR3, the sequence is CASSVGDRVNTEAFF. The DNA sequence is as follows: TGTGCCAGCAGCGTAGGAGACAGGGTGAACACTGAAGCTTTCTTT.